The present entry profiles one T cell receptor beta chain with its context. These data belong to a study of blood T cell repertoires in COVID-19. Whole-study context: Researchers got acute and convalescent COVID-19 samples from the United States, Italy and Spain. T cells, B-cell-depleted T cells, or PBMCs supplied cDNA or gDNA.

In the original processing: Reference gene primer amplification gave nucleated cell count estimates. Measured with immunoSEQ multiplex PCR; TCRdb has only the in-frame clones, and not every one. The DNA gave D and trimming, while V, J and clone size come from that table. The sample has approximately 120,000 clones; more than 80% are singletons. The V end was cut by 5 bases, the J end by 14 bases, with 16 bases between. CDR3 length: 13 residues. Germline lookup yields CDR1 MNHEY and CDR2 SMNVEV (reference sequence). The sequence was obtained from a woman older than 75 with COVID-19, enrolled during active disease. V usage is TRBV27 and J usage is TRBJ1-6; D gene uncertain. Sequencing was carried out using peripheral blood. The CDR3 nucleotides read TGTGCCAGCAGTAATCGTTTGGCTCAAACCCTCCACTTT. Protein sequence: CASSNRLAQTLHF.